The TCR beta chain described here comes from a study of beta chain features in type 1 diabetes (dated by TCRdb to the late 2010s). Some background on the complete study: Mean age, gender distribution, total cell number and subset yield did not differ between patients and healthy donors. A total of roughly 100,000,000 sorted cells were examined across all samples, and the number of cells per subset was strongly correlated with RNA yield. The study compared the TCRB repertoires of sorted circulating CD4+ T cell subsets in recently diagnosed type 1 diabetes patients with those in matched healthy donors. Whereas all 28 donors provided naive and central memory subsets, regulatory and stem cell-like memory subsets were isolated from just 8 patients and about 8 healthy donors. The study at large found these results: At VDJ recombination sites, patients with type 1 diabetes made fewer insertions and deleted more nucleotides, a pattern implying thymic rearrangement abnormalities. PCR may preferentially amplify shorter templates, but because patient and control samples were amplified and corrected together, any resulting skew would affect both groups equally. Naive, central memory and regulatory TCRB repertoires appeared to be more alike among patients than among healthy donors. Because cDNA was sequenced instead of genomic DNA, activated cells with high expression could be over-represented, although the groups did not differ in activation or CD3 levels. Because the HLA sub-analyses included only small numbers of individuals, any influence of HLA type on TCRB rearrangement was left unresolved. In all four CD4+ subsets, TCRB CDR3 length was moderately but significantly shorter in type 1 diabetes patients.

Each donor gave one peripheral blood draw, averaging approximately 0.11 L, which was collected into heparinised tubes. A BD FACSAria II and a panel including CD45RO, CCR7, CD25, CD127, CD95 and CD27 were used to sort naive, central memory, regulatory and stem cell-like memory CD4+ T cells. Every sorted population had a purity above 95%. PBMCs were isolated immediately by Lymphoprep density gradient centrifugation and stained directly without culture. Samples were stained and sorted in pairs, with one healthy donor and one patient per experiment, so that batch effects were minimized. The CDR3 numbers 18 residues from cysteine through phenylalanine. Of all the DNA, just the CDR3 is kept, 54 bases in frame from base 1. According to the germline V gene (reference sequence), CDR1 reads PRHDT and CDR2 reads FYEKMQ. Trimmed from V: 5 bases; trimmed from J: 0 bases; junction bases lacking a gene match: 10.

The entire isolated RNA was reverse transcribed using the High Capacity cDNA Reverse Transcription Kit, and thus expressed TCRB transcripts were sequenced. Deep immunoSEQ sequencing was performed on naive, central memory and regulatory T cell samples, with an average of about 3.6 million total reads per sample. Sorted cells were lysed in RLT buffer and RNA was extracted with DNase-treated RNeasy Micro or Mini kits, depending on cell number. To prevent cross-contamination, each cell subset was processed individually, whereas patient and healthy donor samples were processed jointly. Using the immunoSEQ multiplex PCR, TCRB sequences were amplified from cDNA into 87-bp fragments spanning the CDR3 region. Sequencing of the amplicons was performed on the Illumina HiSeq platform. Per the source publication's procedure: Synthetic template baselines were used to correct PCR bias computationally, reads within Hamming distance 2 were collapsed together, and singletons that could not be merged were discarded. Reads were aligned against IMGT to assign V, D and J genes, CDR3 length and insertions or deletions at six rearrangement sites. Within each subset, clonotype counts were normalized to sorted cell number, and only after that were true diversity and Gini coefficients computed with the tcR R package. The overlap coefficient, calculated on TCRB nucleotide sequences, was used to measure repertoire sharing. As a proxy for the pre-selection repertoire, out-of-frame TCRB sequences from naive cells were analyzed. In TCRdb, the immuneACCESS table is reduced to in-frame sequences with V and J assigned. These tables do not hold every clone; where another copy was compared, an unresolved V gene accounts for under half, and the others remain unexplained. The D gene and trimming were derived from the DNA, and the V and J assignments and clone size from that table. The sample table lists 600,000 or so clones, roughly an eighth of them with a count of one. Of the sample, 0.095% to 0.15% falls within the top ten clones.

Notes on this clone: Its antigen is unknown. Per-nucleotide qualities are absent, and no much larger clonotype sits a single base away.

The TCR originated in a man between 25 and 39 years old with type 1 diabetes. Material for sequencing was naive CD4+ T cells from blood. The cell subset or site label on this specimen signifies: true naive CD4+ T cells. This chain joins TRBV13 to TRBJ1-6; the junction holds 7 bases that match TRBD1. The nucleotide sequence reads TGTGCCAGCAGCCTACAGACAGGGCGGAGCTCCTATAATTCACCCCTCCACTTT. Protein translation: CASSLQTGRSSYNSPLHF. The CDR3, completed at both ends by the reference TRBV13 and TRBJ1-6 genes, gives the full variable domain AAGVIQSPRHLIKEKRETATLKCYPIPRHDTVYWYQQGPGQDPQFLISFYEKMQSDKGSIPDRFSAQQFSDYHSELNMSSLELGDSALYFCASSLQTGRSSYNSPLHFGNGTRLTVT.